Shown below are 25 T cell receptor beta chains from a single sample sequenced in a study of blood T cells in healthy people across ages (dated by TCRdb to between 2014 and 2017). Library generation was performed with 5' RACE. TCRdb records Illumina HiSeq 2500 as the sequencer. A second roughly 7 to 12 cycle PCR used a sample-barcoded 5' primer and a J-beta primer mix. TCRdb trimmed the raw reads at Q25, called clones with MiXCR and kept productive beta chains. Entries that share a CDR3 protein sequence are merged under the most common genes and DNA. In this sample the table shows 600,000 to 1,000,000 distinct CDR3 sequences, around 25% of which occur a single time. The top ten clones comprise under 4.5% of the sample. These data also formed part of another study, on T cells of mothers and their children.

Sequenced sample: blood. These receptors all come from a boy aged 5 to 17 in good health.

The chain combines TRBV2 with TRBJ2-1, with unresolved D. Trimming cost V 0 bases and J 13 bases, with 16 bases left between them. The germline CDR1 and CDR2 sequences are SNHLY and FYNNEI. The CDR3 has 14 amino acids. DNA for the CDR3: TGTGCCAGCAGTGAAGCTCCTCCTACCTCGTCCCAGTTCTTC. Its protein product is CASSEAPPTSSQFF. The variable domain in full, with the rest retrieved from reference TRBV2 and TRBJ2-1, is EPEVTQTPSHQVTQMGQEVILRCVPISNHLYFYWYRQILGQKVEFLVSFYNNEISEKSEIFDDQFSVERPDGSNFTLKIRSTKLEDSAMYFCASSEAPPTSSQFFGPGTRLTVL.

This clonotype occurred a few times. The chain combines TRBV5-1 with TRBJ2-2; 7 nucleotides line up with TRBD1. Losses at the gene ends were 4 bases for V and 6 bases for J; bases not matched to a gene: 3. The germline V gene encodes CDR1 SGHRS and CDR2 YFSETQ. The CDR3 is 13 amino acids. The CDR3 DNA is TGCGCCAGCAGCGCCGGACAGGCCGGGGAGCTGTTTTTT. Translation: CASSAGQAGELFF.

V is TRBV29-1 and J is TRBJ2-5, with D unresolved. The CDR3 loop spans 14 amino acids. Trimming shortened V by 0 bases and J by 4 bases, and 12 bases separated the two germline ends. Looked up from germline, CDR1 is SQVTM and CDR2 is ANQGSEA. The CDR3 DNA is TGCAGCGTTGAAGATGCTGGGGTCCGAGAGACCCAGTACTTC. It yields the protein CSVEDAGVRETQYF.

This clonotype was counted ten times or more. The chain combines TRBV28 with TRBJ2-5, with a tentative D call TRBD2 (5 bases). In germline, CDR1 is MDHEN, CDR2 SYDVKM. V shed 3 bases and J shed 5 bases, with 13 bases lying between them. CDR3 length equals 14 residues. This CDR3 is CASSLSGVMETQYF. The CDR3 nucleotides are TGTGCCAGCAGTTTGTCCGGGGTGATGGAGACCCAGTACTTC.

This clonotype showed up just a few times. The J gene is TRBJ2-3, the V gene TRBV20-1; 9 bases match TRBD2. Germline loops: CDR1 DFQATT, CDR2 SNEGSKA (reference sequence). Trimming cost V 0 bases and J 5 bases; bases outside gene matches: 9. This CDR3 spans 16 amino acids. The CDR3 sequence is CSARDASGVLRDTQYF. The CDR3 DNA sequence: TGCAGTGCTAGAGATGCTAGCGGGGTGCTTAGAGATACGCAGTATTTT.

CDR3 protein: CSARALSGRGDEQFF. The DNA for the CDR3 is TGCAGTGCTAGAGCTCTAAGCGGGAGAGGGGATGAGCAGTTCTTC. The chain couples TRBV20-1 to TRBJ2-1; TRBD2 aligns across 8 bases. CDR1 is DFQATT and CDR2 is SNEGSKA in the germline V gene (reference sequence). This CDR3 region has 15 residues. Germline trimming cut 1 base from V and 8 bases from J; bases unmatched to any gene: 10.

This clonotype was detected a few times. J is TRBJ1-2 and V is TRBV12-5, with a possible D match to TRBD1 (5 bases). The V end lost 5 bases, the J end lost 6 bases, and 7 bases lay between the germline ends. The length of the CDR3 is 11 residues. Per the germline V gene, CDR1 is LGHNT and CDR2 is FRNRAP. The CDR3 spells CASGPGDGYTF. In DNA form, the CDR3 reads TGTGCTAGTGGTCCGGGGGATGGCTACACCTTC.

On this clonotype itself: A read error is likely, as this CDR3 ends without the conserved phenylalanine or tryptophan. V gene TRBV12-3 or TRBV12-4 combines with J gene TRBJ2-3, with no clear D. V lost 4 bases, J lost 2 bases, and 7 bases lay in between. The CDR3 consists of 13 residues. The CDR3 DNA follows: TGTGCCAGCAGTTGGGCCACCACAGATACGCAGTATTCT. This encodes CASSWATTDTQYS.

This clonotype has more than one count but fewer than ten. CDR3 DNA: TGTGCCAGCAGCCACGACGGCCTGATCTACAATGAGCAGTTCTTC. As protein: CASSHDGLIYNEQFF. V is TRBV12-3 or TRBV12-4 and J is TRBJ2-1; no firm D call. Trimming took off 6 bases at V and 3 bases at J, with 15 bases between the two ends. The CDR3 is 15 amino acids.

This clonotype has a handful of counts. This rearrangement joins TRBV7-9 to TRBJ2-5, with 8 nucleotides matching TRBD2. Judging by the DNA end, TRBJ2-1 fits better; the J call may be wrong. Germline loops: CDR1 SEHNR, CDR2 FQNEAQ (reference sequence). The length of the CDR3 is 13 residues. CDR3 coding DNA: TGTGCCAGCAGCTCGGGGGGGCGAAGTGAGCAGTTCTTC. As protein: CASSSGGRSEQFF.

The V gene is TRBV24-1, the J gene TRBJ2-2, with 10 bases lining up with TRBD1. The CDR3 has 16 residues. V shed 1 base, J shed 4 bases, and the junction held 2 bases outside the gene matches. Germline assignment: CDR1 KGHDR and CDR2 SFDVKD. The CDR3 spells CATSDFGTGATGELFF. CDR3 sequence (DNA): TGTGCCACCAGTGATTTCGGGACAGGGGCCACCGGGGAGCTGTTTTTT.

This clonotype was detected a few times. V and J are TRBV7-2 and TRBJ1-4; 9 nucleotides match TRBD1. The CDR3 is 15 amino acids. Unmatched junction bases numbered 7, after V lost 6 bases and J lost 5 bases. CDR1 and CDR2 from the germline V gene are SGHTA and FQGNSA. This chain's CDR3 is CASSATGQGNEKLFF. In nucleotides, the CDR3 is TGTGCCAGCAGTGCAACAGGACAGGGGAATGAAAAACTGTTTTTT.

The chain couples TRBV6-6 to TRBJ1-2; 12 nucleotides align to TRBD1. This CDR3 has 17 amino acids. Germline-derived CDR1 and CDR2 are MNHNY and SVGAGI (reference sequence). V lost 5 bases to trimming and J lost 8 bases; unmatched junction nucleotides: 15. In DNA form, the CDR3 reads TGTGCCAGCAGTCCCGGGACAGGGGGCTATATGGTCAGGGGCTACACCTTC. Encoded protein: CASSPGTGGYMVRGYTF.

This clonotype was detected only a few times. The CDR3 DNA reads as TGTGCCATCAAAACCCGGGACAGCCAAATTAACTATGGCTACACCTTC. Amino acid sequence: CAIKTRDSQINYGYTF. J is TRBJ1-2 and V is TRBV5-4; 7 bases line up with TRBD1. V was clipped by 9 bases and J by 1 base; unmatched bases: 15. Germline loops: CDR1 SGHNT, CDR2 YYREEE (reference sequence). This CDR3 has 16 residues. Filled out from reference TRBV5-4 and TRBJ1-2, the complete variable domain reads ETGVTQSPTHLIKTRGQQVTLRCSSQSGHNTVSWYQQALGQGPQFIFQYYREEENGRGNFPPRFSGLQFPNYSSELNVNALELDDSALYLCAIKTRDSQINYGYTFGSGTRLTVV.

This chain joins TRBV4-2 and TRBJ1-4; D is unresolved. This CDR3 comprises 17 residues. Trimming stripped 0 bases from V and 0 bases from J, with 11 bases between. In germline, CDR1 is LGHNA, CDR2 YNFKEQ. CDR3 amino acids: CASSQDGRLSTNEKLFF. CDR3 nucleotides: TGTGCCAGCAGCCAAGATGGGCGCTTGTCAACTAATGAAAAACTGTTTTTT.

The gene calls are TRBV5-1 and TRBJ1-1; 7 nucleotides align to TRBD1. Trimming took 7 bases from V and 4 from J; bases not matched to a gene: 7. Germline assignment: CDR1 SGHRS and CDR2 YFSETQ. CDR3 size: 13 residues. The CDR3 loop reads CASGTQGGTEAFF. As DNA, the CDR3 is TGCGCCAGCGGGACTCAGGGGGGCACTGAAGCTTTCTTT.

The chain combines TRBV6-5 with TRBJ2-3; 10 bases match TRBD2. The germline V gene encodes CDR1 MNHEY and CDR2 SVGAGI. This CDR3 spans 15 amino acids. Unmatched junction bases numbered 5, after V lost 6 bases and J lost 2 bases. The chain's CDR3 is CASSSTSGITDTQYF. The CDR3 coding sequence is TGTGCCAGCAGCTCTACTAGCGGGATCACAGATACGCAGTATTTT.

This clonotype was detected a few times. The junction departs from germline at one end; a sequencing error may be responsible. The chain recombines TRBV5-1 with TRBJ2-5, with D maybe TRBD2 (5 bases). From germline, CDR1 is SGHRS and CDR2 YFSETQ. This CDR3 is 14 amino acids long. CDR3 region: CAGSSIGGRETQYF. In nucleotides, the CDR3 is TGCGCCGGCAGCTCCATAGGAGGTAGAGAGACCCAGTACTTC.

This rearrangement joins TRBV27 to TRBJ2-3; possibly TRBD1 or TRBD2 for D (7 bases each). The V gene's germline CDR1 is MNHEY and CDR2 SMNVEV (reference sequence). V dropped 6 bases and J dropped 10 bases, with 17 bases sitting between them. The length of the CDR3 is 13 residues. In nucleotides, the CDR3 is TGTGCCAGCAGCCTCCAGGGGGGGATGCCGCAGTATTTT. Its translation is CASSLQGGMPQYF.

This chain joins TRBV28 and TRBJ2-1; D unclear. TRBJ2-5 explains the end of the DNA better; the J call may be wrong. This CDR3 comprises 16 residues. Germline loops: CDR1 MDHEN, CDR2 SYDVKM. CDR3 DNA sequence: TGTGCCAGCAGTTTGTCTGACGGCACTATGGGGGAGACCCAGTACTTC. It codes for CASSLSDGTMGETQYF.

This clonotype was seen only a few times. The rearrangement uses TRBV7-9 and TRBJ1-5, with a weak D call TRBD1 (5 bases). V lost 5 bases to trimming and J lost 5 bases, with 16 bases between them. The CDR3 is 15 amino acids. From germline, CDR1 is SEHNR and CDR2 FQNEAQ (reference sequence). The CDR3 DNA reads TGTGCCAGCAGCCAAACTCAAAGGGGAGATCAGCCCCAGCATTTT. It encodes CASSQTQRGDQPQHF.

The table lists this clonotype with a few counts. The junction shows a germline mismatch at one end, possibly a read error. V gene TRBV6-1 combines with J gene TRBJ1-5, with no clear D. CDR1 and CDR2 from the germline V gene are MNHNS and SASEGT. CDR3 length equals 14 residues. CDR3 amino acids: CANSALLGNQPQHF. The CDR3 DNA follows: TGTGCCAACAGTGCCCTCTTGGGGAATCAGCCCCAGCATTTT.

The rearrangement joins TRBV29-1 to TRBJ2-1; D may be TRBD2 (6 bases). CDR1 is SQVTM, CDR2 ANQGSEA, per germline. With 3 bases removed from V and 0 bases from J, the gap between germline ends came to 12 bases. The CDR3 is made up of 15 amino acids. CDR3: CSVEGGPDSYNEQFF. Here the CDR3 DNA reads TGCAGCGTTGAGGGGGGTCCGGACTCCTACAATGAGCAGTTCTTC.

This clonotype has more than one count but fewer than ten. The chain employs TRBV20-1 and TRBJ2-7; 7 nucleotides align to TRBD2. Per the germline V gene, CDR1 is DFQATT and CDR2 is SNEGSKA (reference sequence). J was trimmed by 6 bases and V by 2 bases; bases with no gene match: 13. The CDR3 covers 15 residues. The DNA for the CDR3 is TGCAGTGCTAGACCTTTTAGCGGGCCGCGTACCGAGCAGTACTTC. It yields the protein CSARPFSGPRTEQYF.

This sequence joins TRBV19 and TRBJ1-2; D not resolved. V lost 6 bases and J lost 4, with 24 bases in between. The CDR3 is made up of 17 amino acids. The germline V gene has CDR1 LNHDA and CDR2 SQIVND (reference sequence). CDR3 protein: CASRPQVGTALRYGYTF. CDR3 nucleotide sequence: TGTGCCAGTAGGCCCCAGGTGGGAACGGCCCTCCGCTATGGCTACACCTTC.